A single sample is the source of the 11 T cell receptor beta chains below, sequenced in a study of STAT5B mutations in CD4+ large granular lymphocyte leukemia. Clones were read by immunoSEQ multiplex PCR, and TCRdb kept only the in-frame ones, dropping some. The sample lists 25,000 to 40,000 clones, roughly 74% occurring once. The sequenced material came from CD4+ T cells from blood buffy coats. The receptor source for this set is a human donor in good health.

This chain links TRBV28 with TRBJ1-5; D may be TRBD1 (5 bases). The CDR3 has 14 amino acids. The germline V gene has CDR1 MDHEN and CDR2 SYDVKM. Trimming stripped 5 bases from V and 2 bases from J, with 10 bases between. The CDR3 region is CASSQDTGNQPQHF. The CDR3 bases are TGTGCCAGCAGTCAGGACACCGGCAATCAGCCCCAGCATTTT.

V is TRBV2 and J is TRBJ2-4; the match to TRBD2 covers 8 bases. The CDR3 runs to 16 residues. Trimming took 4 bases from V and 2 from J; bases not matched to a gene: 7. CDR1 and CDR2 from the germline V gene are SNHLY and FYNNEI. The CDR3 DNA sequence: TGTGCCAGCAGTGTCGAAGCGGGGGTAACCAAAAACATTCAGTACTTC. Its protein product is CASSVEAGVTKNIQYF.

The rearrangement links TRBV5-5 to TRBJ2-7, with D tentatively TRBD1 (6 bases). V lost 0 bases and J 1 base, leaving 8 bases between the germline ends. CDR1 and CDR2 (germline): SGHKS, YYEKEE (reference sequence). The length of the CDR3 is 14 residues. Here the CDR3 reads CASSLEQGSYEQYF. DNA of the CDR3: TGTGCCAGCAGCTTGGAACAGGGTTCCTACGAGCAGTACTTC.

The CDR3 sequence: CATSRVEGQGRETQYF. For the CDR3, the DNA is TGTGCCACCAGCAGAGTTGAGGGACAGGGACGGGAGACCCAGTACTTC. The V gene is TRBV15, the J gene TRBJ2-5, with 9 positions matching TRBD1. This CDR3 comprises 16 residues. Germline values: CDR1 LNHNV, CDR2 YYDKDF (reference sequence). V gave up 1 base and J gave up 5 bases; unmatched junction bases: 8.

The count of this clone is one. The chain recombines TRBV6-5 with TRBJ2-2, with D hard to call. V lost 5 bases, J lost 8 bases, and 9 bases lay in between. Germline assignment: CDR1 MNHEY and CDR2 SVGAGI. The CDR3 is 12 residues long. The CDR3 is CASSVRSGELFF. The CDR3 bases are TGTGCCAGCAGTGTCAGGAGTGGGGAGCTGTTTTTT.

The V call is TRBV6-5, the J call TRBJ1-2; perhaps TRBD1 as D (5 bases). The V gene lost 2 bases and the J gene lost 3 bases, with 13 bases spanning the gap. Germline CDR1 MNHEY, CDR2 SVGAGI. This CDR3 is built from 15 residues. The CDR3 sequence is CASSYGRGEYYGYTF. CDR3 bases: TGTGCCAGCAGTTACGGACGGGGGGAATACTATGGCTACACCTTC.

The CDR3 DNA reads as TGTGCCAGCAGCCCTGGGGGGCCCCAAGGGACAGATACGCAGTATTTT. Translation: CASSPGGPQGTDTQYF. The rearrangement uses TRBV7-2 and TRBJ2-3, with D perhaps matching TRBD1 or TRBD2 (6 bases each). The CDR3 loop spans 16 amino acids. The germline V and J ends were trimmed by 5 bases and 3 bases, with 18 bases remaining between them. The germline CDR1 and CDR2 sequences are SGHTA and FQGNSA.

This clone was observed a few times. This chain links TRBV5-1 with TRBJ2-7, with 11 bases aligning to TRBD2. V dropped 4 bases and J dropped 4; count of bases not matched to a gene: 1. The CDR3 has 13 amino acids. From germline, CDR1 is SGHRS and CDR2 YFSETQ. The CDR3 loop reads CASSGTSGYEQYF. For the CDR3, the DNA is TGCGCCAGCAGCGGGACTAGCGGTTACGAGCAGTACTTC. Combining the CDR3 with reference TRBV5-1 and TRBJ2-7 gives the whole variable domain KAGVTQTPRYLIKTRGQQVTLSCSPISGHRSVSWYQQTPGQGLQFLFEYFSETQRNKGNFPGRFSGRQFSNSRSEMNVSTLELGDSALYLCASSGTSGYEQYFGPGTRLTVT.

The CDR3 reads CASSASGTLSYWETQYF. The CDR3 coding sequence is TGTGCCAGCAGCGCCTCTGGGACTCTAAGTTACTGGGAGACCCAGTACTTC. The chain employs TRBV9 and TRBJ2-5; D possibly corresponds to TRBD2 (6 bases). Trimming took off 3 bases at V and 5 bases at J, with 23 bases between the two ends. This CDR3 has 17 residues. Germline V gene data show CDR1 as SGDLS and CDR2 as YYNGEE.

V is TRBV6-1 and J is TRBJ1-3; D is undetermined. The CDR3 totals 14 residues. The germline V gene has CDR1 MNHNS and CDR2 SASEGT. With 2 bases removed from V and 1 base from J, the gap between germline ends came to 6 bases. This CDR3 reads CASSESGSGNTIYF. In DNA form, the CDR3 reads TGTGCCAGCAGTGAATCAGGATCTGGAAACACCATATATTTT.

This clone has a single count. The chain combines TRBV4-1 with TRBJ1-4, with D tentatively TRBD1 (5 bases). This CDR3 is 13 amino acids long. V was clipped by 6 bases and J by 8 bases, with 13 bases between them. CDR1 is MGHRA and CDR2 is YSYEKL in the germline V gene. CDR3 DNA: TGCGCCAGCAGTGTGGGACGGTTCGAAAAACTGTTTTTT. Protein: CASSVGRFEKLFF.